One TCR beta chain is described in this entry. Its antigen is not identified. Investigators spread the genomic DNA of each subset evenly over several immunoSEQ plates. TCRdb's copy holds only in-frame clones and misses some; the assay was immunoSEQ multiplex PCR. The table lists 2 million to 2.5 million clones, under 97% of them singletons. This specimen belongs to a study of shared clonotypes between healthy human individuals. Study-wide background: For every donor, three CD4 naive, three CD4 memory, two CD8 naive and one CD8 memory plates were used.

CDR3 size: 11 residues. V lost 6 bases to trimming and J lost 8 bases, with 12 bases between them. Germline assignment: CDR1 DFQATT and CDR2 SNEGSKA (reference sequence). Overall study findings and caveats: Clonotypes which were not shared had lower generation probabilities than clonotypes that all four donors shared. Sharing across a handful of donors was seen in around 5.1% of naive CD4 clonotypes.

This TCR was sampled from a man aged 18 to 29 in good health. Sequenced material: naive CD4+ T cells sorted from blood. Subset defined: CD45RA+ positively selected. The V call is TRBV20-1, the J call TRBJ2-3, with D perhaps given as TRBD1 or TRBD2 (6 bases each). CDR3 in DNA: TGCAGTGCAGTGGAGGGGGGTACGCAGTATTTT. It is translated as CSAVEGGTQYF.